One T cell receptor beta chain is described in this entry. What it binds is not known. Sequencing used immunoSEQ multiplex PCR; TCRdb keeps in-frame clones, though not all of them. The data hold about 150,000 clones, with 75% to 90% observed a single time. This sample was included in a study of T cell responses to AZD1222 COVID-19 vaccine. Study conclusions and caveats: Donors in the cohort were predominantly white British and more often female, and clonal diversity was possibly underestimated. Seropositive AZD1222 recipients at baseline numbered only 5 to 7. The study reported that nearly half of spike-specific TCRs target unmutated variant regions.

The V end lost 2 bases, the J end lost 3 bases, and 11 bases lay between the germline ends. Per germline, CDR1 SGDLS and CDR2 YYNGEE. CDR3 length equals 14 residues. This receptor was identified in an adult who had recovered from COVID-19. The sequences come from peripheral blood, collected after recovery from COVID-19. V is TRBV9 and J is TRBJ2-5, with D unresolved. CDR3 in DNA: TGTGCCAGCAGCGTCACGTCCGGAAAAGAGACCCAGTACTTC. It translates to CASSVTSGKETQYF.